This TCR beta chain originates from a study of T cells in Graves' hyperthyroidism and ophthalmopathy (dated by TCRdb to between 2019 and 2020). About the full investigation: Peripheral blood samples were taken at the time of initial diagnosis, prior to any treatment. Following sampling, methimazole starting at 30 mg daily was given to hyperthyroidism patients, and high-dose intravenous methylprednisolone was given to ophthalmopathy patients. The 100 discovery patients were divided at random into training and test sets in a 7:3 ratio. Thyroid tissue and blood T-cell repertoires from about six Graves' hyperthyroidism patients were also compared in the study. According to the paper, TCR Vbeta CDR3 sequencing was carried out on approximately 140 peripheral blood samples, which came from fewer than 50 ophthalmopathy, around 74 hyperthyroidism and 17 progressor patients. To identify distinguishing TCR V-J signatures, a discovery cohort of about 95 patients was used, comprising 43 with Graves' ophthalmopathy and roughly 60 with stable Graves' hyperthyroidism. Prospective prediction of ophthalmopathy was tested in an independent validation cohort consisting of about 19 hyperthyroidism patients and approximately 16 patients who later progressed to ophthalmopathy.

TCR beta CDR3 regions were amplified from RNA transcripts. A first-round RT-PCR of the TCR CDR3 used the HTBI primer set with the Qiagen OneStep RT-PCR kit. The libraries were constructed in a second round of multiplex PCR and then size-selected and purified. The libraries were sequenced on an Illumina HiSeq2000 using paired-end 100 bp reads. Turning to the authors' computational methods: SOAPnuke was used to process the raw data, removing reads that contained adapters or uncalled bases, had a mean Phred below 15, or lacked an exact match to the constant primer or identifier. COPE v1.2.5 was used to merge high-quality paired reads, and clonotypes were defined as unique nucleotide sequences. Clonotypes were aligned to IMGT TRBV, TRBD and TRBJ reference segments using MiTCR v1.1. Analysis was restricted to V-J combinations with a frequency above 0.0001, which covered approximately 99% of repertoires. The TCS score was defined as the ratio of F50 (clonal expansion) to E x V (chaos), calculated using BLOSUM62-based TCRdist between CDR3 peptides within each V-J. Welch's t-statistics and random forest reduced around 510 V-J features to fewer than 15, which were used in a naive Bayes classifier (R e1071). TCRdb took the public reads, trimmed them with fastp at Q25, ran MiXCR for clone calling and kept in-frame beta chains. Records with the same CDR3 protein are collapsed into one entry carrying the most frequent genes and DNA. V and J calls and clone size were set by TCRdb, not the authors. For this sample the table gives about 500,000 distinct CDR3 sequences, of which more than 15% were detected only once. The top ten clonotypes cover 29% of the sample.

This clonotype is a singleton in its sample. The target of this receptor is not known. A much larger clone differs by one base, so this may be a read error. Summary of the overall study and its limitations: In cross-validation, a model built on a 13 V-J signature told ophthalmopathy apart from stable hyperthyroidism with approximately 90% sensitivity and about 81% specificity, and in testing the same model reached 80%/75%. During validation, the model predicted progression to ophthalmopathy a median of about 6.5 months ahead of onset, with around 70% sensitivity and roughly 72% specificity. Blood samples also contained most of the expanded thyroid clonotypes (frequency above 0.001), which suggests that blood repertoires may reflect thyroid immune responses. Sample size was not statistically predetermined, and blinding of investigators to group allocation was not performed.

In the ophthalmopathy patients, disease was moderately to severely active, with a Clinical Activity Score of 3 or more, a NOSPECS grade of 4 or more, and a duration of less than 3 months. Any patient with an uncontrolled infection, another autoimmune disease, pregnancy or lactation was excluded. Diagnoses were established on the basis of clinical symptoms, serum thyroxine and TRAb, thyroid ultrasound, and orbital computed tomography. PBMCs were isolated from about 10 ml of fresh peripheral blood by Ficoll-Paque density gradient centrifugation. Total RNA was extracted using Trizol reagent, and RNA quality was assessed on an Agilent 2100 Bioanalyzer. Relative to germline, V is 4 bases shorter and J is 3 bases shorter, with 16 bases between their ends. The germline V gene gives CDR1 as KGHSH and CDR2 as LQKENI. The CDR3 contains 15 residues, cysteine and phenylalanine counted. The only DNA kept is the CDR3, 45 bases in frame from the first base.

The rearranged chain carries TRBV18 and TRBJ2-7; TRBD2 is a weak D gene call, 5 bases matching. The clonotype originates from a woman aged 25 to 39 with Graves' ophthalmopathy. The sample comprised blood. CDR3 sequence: CASSLSLGSFYEQYF. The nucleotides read TGTGCCAGCTCACTATCACTAGGCTCGTTCTACGAGCAGTACTTC.